This TCR beta chain was retrieved from a study of cytomegalovirus exposure and HLA in healthy donors. Looking at the study overall: Prior work identified 117 million unique TCR beta sequences in roughly 180 million T cells.

Vbeta (60) and Jbeta (13) primers were used in the PCR. Only in-frame clones appear in the TCRdb table, and some are missing; sequencing was by immunoSEQ multiplex PCR. This table has about 160,000 clones, about 72% appearing once. This CDR3 has 14 residues. V dropped 2 bases and J dropped 1 base, with 6 bases sitting between them. Germline assignment: CDR1 SGHKS and CDR2 YYEKEE (reference sequence). This clone was counted between two and nine times. The antigen remains undetermined. Study results and limitations: An analysis done earlier found most TCR beta V segments productive about 87% or about 30% of the time.

The source of this sequence is a man aged 55 to 70 in good health and CMV-seronegative. The genes are TRBV5-5 and TRBJ2-2; the D is unclear. What was sequenced was PBMCs. CDR3 sequence reads: CASSFGENTGELFF. In nucleotides, the CDR3 is TGTGCCAGCAGCTTTGGAGAGAACACCGGGGAGCTGTTTTTT.